The following is a T cell receptor beta chain sequence with its context. Its specificity is unknown. Healthy individuals of Caucasian origin from Russia, aged about 6 to 95, served as donors. Trimming removed 6 bases from V and 7 bases from J; junction bases left unmatched: 9. The CDR3 runs to 13 residues. This sample is part of a study of blood T cells in healthy people across ages. Study-wide results and limits: A strong correlation between TCR beta diversity and naive T cell percentage was seen.

With a J-beta primer mix and a sample-barcoded 5' primer, a second PCR ran roughly 6 to 11 cycles. TCRdb re-called the 5' RACE reads with MiXCR, one entry per CDR3 protein. The repertoire holds 600,000 to 850,000 distinct CDR3 sequences, with roughly 45% as singletons. This chain connects TRBV12-3 or TRBV12-4 to TRBJ2-7; 7 bases match TRBD1. Sequences were obtained from blood. This clonotype was obtained from a woman aged 55-70 years in good health. DNA of the CDR3: TGTGCCAGCAGCAGACAGGGATTAGGGGAGCAGTACTTC. Translating it yields CASSRQGLGEQYF.